Sequencing of this T cell receptor (beta chain) was carried out in a study of Ad26.COV2.S vaccination and SARS-CoV-2 variants. About the study: In the study, Ad26.COV2.S was injected intramuscularly once, or twice 56 days apart. Overall study findings and caveats: Similar non-spike TCR breadth was observed in recipients of vaccine and of placebo.

Measured with immunoSEQ multiplex PCR; TCRdb has only the in-frame clones, and not every one. There are some 300,000 clones in the sample; about 86% occur only once, and more than 1.5% lies in the top ten. Specified treatment: some 20 received Ad26.COV2.S at low or high dose, single or two shots; about 5 received placebo; per-sample allocation not given. Samples came from day 63 after the first vaccine or placebo injection. Germline V lookup: CDR1 MGHRA, CDR2 YSYEKL. V was clipped by 6 bases and J by 4 bases, with 3 bases between them. CDR3 length: 11 amino acids. With respect to this clone: Its target is unknown.

This sequence was found in a person between 18 and 65 years old who received the Ad26.COV2.S COVID-19 vaccine or a placebo. The V call is TRBV4-1, the J call TRBJ2-2; no clear D. The source material was peripheral blood, sampled in a trial of Ad26.COV2.S vaccine versus placebo. CDR3 sequence reads: CASRGTGELFF. The CDR3 DNA sequence: TGCGCCAGCAGGGGCACCGGGGAGCTGTTTTTT.